The clone carrying this T cell receptor beta chain was recorded once. Antigen unknown. Unique molecular identifiers tagged individual cDNA molecules. TCRdb independently ran MiXCR on the 5' RACE reads; one entry per CDR3 protein. Of tens of thousands of distinct CDR3 sequences listed, around a sixth are singletons. The sample belongs to a study of early T cells in non-severe SARS-CoV-2 infection. Looking at the study overall: From unsorted whole blood, bulk RNA was sequenced, and the chains remained unpaired.

General study findings and limits: Using VDJdb, the matching emphasized anti-spike CD8 responses while missing private and CD4 specificities.

V was shortened by 4 bases and J by 8 bases, with 8 bases between the two germline ends. The CDR3 has 11 residues. Germline V gives CDR1 MNHEY, CDR2 SVGAGI. Sample: whole blood. The gene calls are TRBV6-5 and TRBJ1-1; D is uncertain. The receptor comes from an adult who was a healthcare worker with PCR-confirmed SARS-CoV-2 infection or an uninfected control (not recorded which). The CDR3 DNA reads TGTGCCAGCAGTTGGGGTAGCGAAGCTTTCTTT. Encoded protein: CASSWGSEAFF.